This T cell receptor (beta chain) was identified in a study of regulatory T cells in long-lasting Graves disease. The CDR3 is 14 residues long. V lost 4 bases and J 4 bases, leaving 14 bases between the germline ends. Germline V CDR1 and CDR2: SGHAT, FQNNGV. Libraries of TCR beta came from iRepertoire HTBI primers plus Arm-PCR of CDR3 regions. From the multiplex PCR reads, TCRdb called clonotypes with MiXCR, one entry per CDR3 protein. The sample yields 500,000 to 700,000 distinct CDR3 sequences, approximately 29% seen once. Indicated time point: persistent/refractory GD, antithyroid drugs over 5 years with positive TRAb. Scientists built the TCR library using RNA that was extracted from PBMCs. As collected, the peripheral blood samples measured around 9 milliliters each and went into EDTA tubes. The table lists this clonotype with many counts. Its target is unknown. Study-level results: TRBV28 was favored in persistent disease, as were TRBJ1-2 and TRBJ2-5.

Sequenced material: peripheral blood mononuclear cells (PBMCs), taken when the disease was refractory, from a patient treated with antithyroid drugs. The rearrangement uses TRBV11-2 and TRBJ2-7; D is possibly TRBD1 (5 bases). This receptor was identified in a female donor with Graves disease. CDR3: CASSWANQGYEQYF. The CDR3, as DNA: TGTGCCAGCAGCTGGGCAAATCAGGGATACGAGCAGTACTTC.